This TCR beta chain was identified during a study of blood T cell repertoires in COVID-19. In the study overall: Samples representing acute and convalescent COVID-19 were sourced from the United States, Italy and Spain. Nucleic acid was either cDNA or gDNA, and it came from T cells, B-cell-depleted T cells, or PBMCs.

The authors' processing: Nucleated cell number was recorded as an estimate derived from reference gene primer amplification. Measured with immunoSEQ multiplex PCR; TCRdb has only the in-frame clones, and not every one. That table supplies the V and J calls and clone size; D and trimming were determined from the DNA. Found here are about 240,000 clones, approximately 84% of them singletons; the top ten hold 3%. Sequencing was performed on peripheral blood. This TCR was sampled from a woman younger than 45 who had recovered from COVID-19.

In nucleotides, the CDR3 is TGTGCCAGCAGGGGGACAGGGGAGGTCAGGGATCAGCCCCAGCATTTT. As protein: CASRGTGEVRDQPQHF. The rearrangement links TRBV2 to TRBJ1-5, with TRBD1 matching 10 bases. The V gene's germline CDR1 is SNHLY and CDR2 FYNNEI. The CDR3 contains 16 residues. V was clipped by 6 bases and J by 5 bases; unmatched bases: 10.